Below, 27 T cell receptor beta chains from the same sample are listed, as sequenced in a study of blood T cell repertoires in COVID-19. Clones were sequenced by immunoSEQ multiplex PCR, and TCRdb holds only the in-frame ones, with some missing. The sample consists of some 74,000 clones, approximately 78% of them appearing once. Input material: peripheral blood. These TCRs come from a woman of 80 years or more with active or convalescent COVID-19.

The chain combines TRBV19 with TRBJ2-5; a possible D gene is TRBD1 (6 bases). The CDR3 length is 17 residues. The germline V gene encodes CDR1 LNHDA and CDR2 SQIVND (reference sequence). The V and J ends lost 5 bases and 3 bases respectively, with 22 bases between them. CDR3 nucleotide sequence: TGTGCCAGTAGTCACGTCGGGGTTGGACAGATCGAAGAGACCCAGTACTTC. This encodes CASSHVGVGQIEETQYF.

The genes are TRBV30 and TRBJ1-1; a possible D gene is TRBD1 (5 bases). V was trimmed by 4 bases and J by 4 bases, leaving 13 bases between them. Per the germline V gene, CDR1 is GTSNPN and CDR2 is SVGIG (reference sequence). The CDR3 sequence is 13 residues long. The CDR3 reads CAWMVFGGTEAFF. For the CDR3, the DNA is TGTGCCTGGATGGTATTCGGGGGCACTGAAGCTTTCTTT.

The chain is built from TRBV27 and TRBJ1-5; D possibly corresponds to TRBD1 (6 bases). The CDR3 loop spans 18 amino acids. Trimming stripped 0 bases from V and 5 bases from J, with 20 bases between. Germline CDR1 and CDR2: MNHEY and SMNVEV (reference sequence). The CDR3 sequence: CASSLSPVQGEPHQPQHF. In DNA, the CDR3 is TGTGCCAGCAGTTTATCCCCGGTACAGGGAGAGCCCCATCAGCCCCAGCATTTT.

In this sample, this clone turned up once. Written as DNA, the CDR3 is TGTGCCAGCAGCTTGGGAGGGTCCCCCGGGGAGCTGTTTTTT. Protein sequence: CASSLGGSPGELFF. The V and J genes are TRBV5-6 and TRBJ2-2, with a weak D call TRBD2 (5 bases). The germline gives CDR1 SGHDT, CDR2 YYEEEE. The CDR3 sequence is 14 residues long. The V gene lost 0 bases and the J gene lost 6 bases, with 9 bases spanning the gap.

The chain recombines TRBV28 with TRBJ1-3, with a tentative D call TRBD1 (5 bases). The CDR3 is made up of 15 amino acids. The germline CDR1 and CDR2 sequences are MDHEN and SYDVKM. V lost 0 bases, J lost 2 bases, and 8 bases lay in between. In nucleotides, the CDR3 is TGTGCCAGCAGTTTATGGGACACCGCTGGAAACACCATATATTTT. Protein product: CASSLWDTAGNTIYF. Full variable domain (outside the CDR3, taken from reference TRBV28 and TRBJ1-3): DVKVTQSSRYLVKRTGEKVFLECVQDMDHENMFWYRQDPGLGLRLIYFSYDVKMKEKGDIPEGYSVSREKKERFSLILESASTNQTSMYLCASSLWDTAGNTIYFGEGSWLTVV.

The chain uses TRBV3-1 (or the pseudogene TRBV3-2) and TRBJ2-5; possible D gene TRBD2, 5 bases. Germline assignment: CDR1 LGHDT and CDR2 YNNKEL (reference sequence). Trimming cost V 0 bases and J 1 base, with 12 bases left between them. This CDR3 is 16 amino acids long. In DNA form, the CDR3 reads TGTGCCAGCAGCCAAGATGTGGGAGTGGGCCAAGAGACCCAGTACTTC. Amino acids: CASSQDVGVGQETQYF.

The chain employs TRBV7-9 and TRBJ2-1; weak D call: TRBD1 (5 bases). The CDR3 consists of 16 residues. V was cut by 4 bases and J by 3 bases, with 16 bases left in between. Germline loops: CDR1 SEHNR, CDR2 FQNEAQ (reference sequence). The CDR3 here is CASSSDTLGFYNEQFF. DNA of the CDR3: TGTGCCAGCAGCTCGGACACTCTGGGGTTCTACAATGAGCAGTTCTTC.

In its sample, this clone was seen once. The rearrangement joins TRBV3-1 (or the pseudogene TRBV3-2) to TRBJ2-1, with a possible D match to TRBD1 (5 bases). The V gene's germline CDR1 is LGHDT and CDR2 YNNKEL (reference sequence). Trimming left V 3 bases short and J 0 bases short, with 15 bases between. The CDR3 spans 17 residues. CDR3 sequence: CASSQNKGASSYNEQFF. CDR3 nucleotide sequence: TGTGCCAGCAGCCAGAATAAAGGGGCAAGCTCCTACAATGAGCAGTTCTTC.

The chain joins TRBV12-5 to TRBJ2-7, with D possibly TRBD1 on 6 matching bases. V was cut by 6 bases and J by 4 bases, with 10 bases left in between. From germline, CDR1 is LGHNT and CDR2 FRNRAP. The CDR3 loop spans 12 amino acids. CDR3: CASGVDRYEQYF. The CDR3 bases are TGTGCTAGTGGCGTAGACAGGTACGAGCAGTACTTC.

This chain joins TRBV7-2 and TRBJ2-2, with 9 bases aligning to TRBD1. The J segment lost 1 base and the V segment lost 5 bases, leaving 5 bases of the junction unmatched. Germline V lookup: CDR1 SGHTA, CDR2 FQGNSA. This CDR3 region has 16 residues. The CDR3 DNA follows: TGTGCCAGCAGCACGCGACAGGGGGGGAACACCGGGGAGCTGTTTTTT. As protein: CASSTRQGGNTGELFF.

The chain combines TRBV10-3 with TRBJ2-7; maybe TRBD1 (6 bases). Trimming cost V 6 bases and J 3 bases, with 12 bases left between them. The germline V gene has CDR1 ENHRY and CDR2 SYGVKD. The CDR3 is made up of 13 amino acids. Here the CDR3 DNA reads TGTGCCATCAGACCGGACAGTTTCTACGAGCAGTACTTC. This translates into CAIRPDSFYEQYF.

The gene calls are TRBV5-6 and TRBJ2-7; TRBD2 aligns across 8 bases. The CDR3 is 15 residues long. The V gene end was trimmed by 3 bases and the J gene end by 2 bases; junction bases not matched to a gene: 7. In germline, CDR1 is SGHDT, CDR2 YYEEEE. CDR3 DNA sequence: TGTGCCAGCAGCTGGGGCCCGCGGGGGGCCTACGAGCAGTACTTC. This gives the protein CASSWGPRGAYEQYF.

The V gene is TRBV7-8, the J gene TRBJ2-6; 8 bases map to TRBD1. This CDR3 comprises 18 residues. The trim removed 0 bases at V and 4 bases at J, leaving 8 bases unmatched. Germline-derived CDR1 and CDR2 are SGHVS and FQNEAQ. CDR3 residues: CASSLAAGGVAGANVLTF. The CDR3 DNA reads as TGTGCCAGCAGCTTAGCGGCAGGGGGCGTAGCCGGGGCCAACGTCCTGACTTTC.

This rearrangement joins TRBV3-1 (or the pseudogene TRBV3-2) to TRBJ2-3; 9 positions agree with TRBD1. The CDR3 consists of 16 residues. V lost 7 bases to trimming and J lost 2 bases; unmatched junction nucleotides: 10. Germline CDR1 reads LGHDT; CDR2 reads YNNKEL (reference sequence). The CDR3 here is CASNSGGQGPTDTQYF. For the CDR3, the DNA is TGTGCCAGCAACTCTGGGGGACAGGGACCCACAGATACGCAGTATTTT.

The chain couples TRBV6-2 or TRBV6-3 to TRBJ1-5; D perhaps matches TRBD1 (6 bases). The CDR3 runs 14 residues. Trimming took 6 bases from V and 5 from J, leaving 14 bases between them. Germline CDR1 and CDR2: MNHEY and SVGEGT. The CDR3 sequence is CASSLTGLYQPQHF. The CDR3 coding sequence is TGTGCCAGCAGCCTAACAGGGTTATATCAGCCCCAGCATTTT.

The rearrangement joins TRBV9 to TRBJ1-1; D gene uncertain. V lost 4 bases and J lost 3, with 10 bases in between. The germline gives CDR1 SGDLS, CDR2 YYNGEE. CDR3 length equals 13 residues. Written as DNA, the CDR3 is TGTGCCAGCAGCTTCTTGACACACACTGAAGCTTTCTTT. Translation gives CASSFLTHTEAFF.

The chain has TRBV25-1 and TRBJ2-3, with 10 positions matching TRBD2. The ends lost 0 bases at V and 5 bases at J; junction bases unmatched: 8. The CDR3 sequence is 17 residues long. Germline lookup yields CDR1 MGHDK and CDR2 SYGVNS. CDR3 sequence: CASSEYQSGGAIDTQYF. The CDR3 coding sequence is TGTGCCAGCAGTGAATATCAAAGCGGGGGGGCCATAGATACGCAGTATTTT.

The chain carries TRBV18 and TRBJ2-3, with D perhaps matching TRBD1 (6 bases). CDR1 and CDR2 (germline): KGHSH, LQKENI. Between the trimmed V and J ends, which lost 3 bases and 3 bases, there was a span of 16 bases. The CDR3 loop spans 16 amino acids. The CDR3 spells CASSPTYGQITDTQYF. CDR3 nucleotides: TGTGCCAGCTCACCTACCTACGGACAGATAACAGATACGCAGTATTTT.

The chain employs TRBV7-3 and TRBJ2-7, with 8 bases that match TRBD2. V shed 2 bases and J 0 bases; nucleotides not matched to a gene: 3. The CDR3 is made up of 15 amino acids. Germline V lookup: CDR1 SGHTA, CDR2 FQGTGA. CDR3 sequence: CASSLAGGSSYEQYF. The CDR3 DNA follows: TGTGCCAGCAGCTTAGCGGGAGGATCCTCCTACGAGCAGTACTTC.

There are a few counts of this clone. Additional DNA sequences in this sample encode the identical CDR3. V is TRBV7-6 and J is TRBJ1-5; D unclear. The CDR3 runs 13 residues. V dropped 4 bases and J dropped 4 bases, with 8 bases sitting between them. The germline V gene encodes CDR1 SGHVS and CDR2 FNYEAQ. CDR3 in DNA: TGTGCCAGCAGCTCAGGTGGAAATCAGCCCCAGCATTTT. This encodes CASSSGGNQPQHF.

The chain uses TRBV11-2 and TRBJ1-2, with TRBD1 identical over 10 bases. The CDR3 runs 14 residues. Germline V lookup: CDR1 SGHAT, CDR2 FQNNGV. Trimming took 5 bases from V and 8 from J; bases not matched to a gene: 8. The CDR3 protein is CASSPGTGDMGYTF. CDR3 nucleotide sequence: TGTGCCAGCAGCCCCGGGACAGGGGATATGGGCTACACCTTC.

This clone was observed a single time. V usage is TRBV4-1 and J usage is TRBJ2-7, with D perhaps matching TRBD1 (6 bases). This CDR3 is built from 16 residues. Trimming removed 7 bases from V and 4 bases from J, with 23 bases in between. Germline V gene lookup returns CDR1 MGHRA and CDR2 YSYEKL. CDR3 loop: CASTLKGDTSMYEQYF. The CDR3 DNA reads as TGCGCCAGCACCCTCAAGGGGGACACCTCAATGTACGAGCAGTACTTC.

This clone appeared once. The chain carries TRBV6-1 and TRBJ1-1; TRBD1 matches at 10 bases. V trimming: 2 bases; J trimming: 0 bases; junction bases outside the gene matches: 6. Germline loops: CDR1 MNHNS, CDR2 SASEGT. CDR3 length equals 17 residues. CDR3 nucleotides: TGTGCCAGCAGTGAAATGTGGACAGGGGGTTTGAACACTGAAGCTTTCTTT. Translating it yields CASSEMWTGGLNTEAFF.

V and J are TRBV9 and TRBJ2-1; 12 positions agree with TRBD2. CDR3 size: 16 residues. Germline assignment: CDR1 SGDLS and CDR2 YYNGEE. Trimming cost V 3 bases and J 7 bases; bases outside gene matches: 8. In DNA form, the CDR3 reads TGTGCCAGCAGCGCCCCGCTAGCGGGAGGGCCAAATGAGCAGTTCTTC. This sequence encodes CASSAPLAGGPNEQFF.

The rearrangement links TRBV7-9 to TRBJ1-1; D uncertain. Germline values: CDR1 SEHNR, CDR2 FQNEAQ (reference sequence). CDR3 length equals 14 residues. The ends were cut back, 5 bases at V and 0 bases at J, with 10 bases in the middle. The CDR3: CASSRSMLNTEAFF. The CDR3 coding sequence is TGTGCCAGCAGCCGGTCGATGCTGAACACTGAAGCTTTCTTT.

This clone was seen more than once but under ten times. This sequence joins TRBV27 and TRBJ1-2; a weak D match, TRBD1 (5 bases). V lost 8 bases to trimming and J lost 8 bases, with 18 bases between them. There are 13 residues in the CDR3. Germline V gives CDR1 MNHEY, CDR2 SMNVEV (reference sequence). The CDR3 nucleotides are TGTGCCAGCCGAAGGGGAGGGGACTTAGGCTACACCTTC. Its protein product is CASRRGGDLGYTF.

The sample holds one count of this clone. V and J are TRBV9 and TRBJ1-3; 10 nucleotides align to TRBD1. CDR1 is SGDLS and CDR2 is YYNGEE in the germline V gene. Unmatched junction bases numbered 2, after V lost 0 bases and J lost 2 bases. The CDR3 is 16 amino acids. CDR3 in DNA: TGTGCCAGCAGCGTAGACGGGACAGGGGCTGGAAACACCATATATTTT. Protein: CASSVDGTGAGNTIYF.